The clone carrying this TCR beta chain was counted at least ten times. The antigen remains unidentified. It was RNA transcripts that yielded the amplified TCR beta CDR3 regions. First-round RT-PCR with HTBI primers amplified the TCR CDR3 region. TCRdb re-called the multiplex PCR reads with MiXCR, one entry per CDR3 protein. Of around 560,000 distinct CDR3 sequences in the sample, 16% are singletons; the top ten hold approximately 20%. The data stem from a study of T cells in Graves' hyperthyroidism and ophthalmopathy. Investigators excluded patients with uncontrolled infection, other autoimmune disease, pregnancy or lactation. The PBMCs were sourced from fresh peripheral blood (around 9.9 ml). Study results and limitations: Classification by a 13 V-J model distinguished ophthalmopathy from stable hyperthyroidism.

The CDR3 has 14 residues. V shed 5 bases, J shed 4 bases, and the junction held 5 bases outside the gene matches. Per germline, CDR1 MNHEY and CDR2 SMNVEV (reference sequence). This clonotype was obtained from a woman aged 18-29 years with Graves' hyperthyroidism. The source material was blood. V and J are TRBV27 and TRBJ2-7; 10 nucleotides align to TRBD1. The CDR3 bases are TGTGCCAGCAGTCCTCTGGGACAGGGGTACGAGCAGTACTTC. Residues: CASSPLGQGYEQYF.